These T cell receptor beta chains were read from a single sample in a study of lymphopenia after photon versus proton radiotherapy. Clones were read by immunoSEQ multiplex PCR, and TCRdb kept only the in-frame ones, dropping some. The sample lists 30,000 to 45,000 clones, 92% occurring once. The material sequenced was peripheral blood, taken from a patient treated with photon-based radiotherapy. The receptors derive from a man in his sixties with cholangiocarcinoma. CDR3s include the opening cysteine and the closing phenylalanine or tryptophan. Each record gives: V gene, D gene, clone size, J gene, CDR3 DNA, CDR3 protein. D genes are given only for firm matches. Clone size is shown for a subset of rows, as once, few, many or a class of expanded clone.

>TRBV4-1|.|.|TRBJ2-2
TGCGCCAGCAGCCAAGAGCGTTCGCGGGGATCGAACACCGGGGAGCTGTTTTTT
CASSQERSRGSNTGELFF
>TRBV28|.|.|TRBJ1-2
TGTGCCAGCAGTTTATGGTTCAGCGTAGTAGGCTACACCTTC
CASSLWFSVVGYTF
>TRBV5-8|.|.|TRBJ2-7
TGTGCCAGCAGCCGGTTAGGGGAAGGGGCCTACGAGCAGTACTTC
CASSRLGEGAYEQYF
>TRBV2|.|.|TRBJ1-1
TGTGCCAGCGAGCTCGAGAGAACTGAAGCTTTCTTT
CASELERTEAFF
>TRBV19|.|.|TRBJ1-1
TGTGCCAGCAGTATAGGGGAGGGAACCATGAACACTGAAGCTTTCTTT
CASSIGEGTMNTEAFF
>TRBV15|.|once|TRBJ1-1
TGTGCCACCAGCAGATACAGGTTGAACACTGAAGCTTTCTTT
CATSRYRLNTEAFF
>TRBV25-1|.|.|TRBJ2-5
TGTGCCAGCAGTGAATATAAGGCCAGCCAAGAGACCCAGTACTTC
CASSEYKASQETQYF
>TRBV27|TRBD1|.|TRBJ1-1
TGTGCCAGCAGTTTACAGGGGGGGTCTGAAGCTTTCTTT
CASSLQGGSEAFF
>TRBV10-3|TRBD1|.|TRBJ2-7
TGTGCCATCAGTCCCCGGGGACAGGGGATAAACGAGCAGTACTTC
CAISPRGQGINEQYF
>TRBV6-6|TRBD2|.|TRBJ2-1
TGTGCCAGCAGTTACTCGGTAGCGGGAGGGCCCGATGAGCAGTTCTTC
CASSYSVAGGPDEQFF
>TRBV28|TRBD2|once|TRBJ2-3
TGTGCCAGCAGCAGACTAGCGGGAGAGGGAGATACGCAGTATTTT
CASSRLAGEGDTQYF
>TRBV28|TRBD1|.|TRBJ2-4
TGTGCCAGCAGACTGCACACAGGGGGCATTCAGTACTTC
CASRLHTGGIQYF
>TRBV2|.|.|TRBJ2-5
TGTGCCAGCAGTATTCCTAGCGAAGAGACCCAGTACTTC
CASSIPSEETQYF
>TRBV28|.|.|TRBJ2-2
TGTGCCAGCAGTTTGGCCCTCACCACCGGGGAGCTGTTTTTT
CASSLALTTGELFF
>TRBV11-2|.|.|TRBJ1-1
TGTGCCAGCAGCCGTCCAACAGGAAGGGGGACTGAAGCTTTCTTT
CASSRPTGRGTEAFF
>TRBV6-1|.|.|TRBJ2-5
TGTGCCAGCAGCCGTGGGACATCCCAAGAGACCCAGTACTTC
CASSRGTSQETQYF
>TRBV2|.|.|TRBJ1-2
TGTGCCAGCACCATATGGGGGTTGGGGAACTATGGCTACACCTTC
CASTIWGLGNYGYTF
>TRBV6-6|TRBD1|.|TRBJ1-2
TGTGCCAGCAGTTCGCAGGGGGCAGTCTATGGCTACACCTTC
CASSSQGAVYGYTF
>TRBV19|.|few|TRBJ2-7
TGTGCCAGTAGTGCGCAAGGACCTTTCTACGAGCAGTACTTC
CASSAQGPFYEQYF
>TRBV6-6|.|.|TRBJ2-3
TGTGCCAGCAGTCGCCTGGTATCAGGAGATACGCAGTATTTT
CASSRLVSGDTQYF
>TRBV10-1|TRBD1|.|TRBJ2-7
TGCGCCAGCAGTGAGGCCAGGGGGCCCGATGAGCAGTACTTC
CASSEARGPDEQYF
>TRBV11-2|.|.|TRBJ2-3
TGTGCCAGCAGCTTAGTAGGCTTCACTAGCACAGATACGCAGTATTTT
CASSLVGFTSTDTQYF
>TRBV14|.|.|TRBJ1-5
TGTGCCAGCAGCCAAGGGGTGAATCAGCCCCAGCATTTT
CASSQGVNQPQHF
>TRBV28|.|once|TRBJ2-3
TGTGCCAGCAGGTCCGGGACCCCACGAGATACGCAGTATTTT
CASRSGTPRDTQYF